This T cell receptor beta chain was identified during a study of STAT5B mutations in CD4+ large granular lymphocyte leukemia. Study information: The CDR3 'QG' motif was associated with a particular HLA allele among healthy donors. Study-wide results and caveats: Compared with healthy controls (2/35), patient top clones favored TRBV06 (8/27).

This clone occurred a few times. Its cognate antigen is unknown. The CDR3 loop spans 12 amino acids. V lost 5 bases and J lost 3, with 5 bases in between. The germline gives CDR1 SGHRS, CDR2 YFSETQ. Methods used by the authors: A productive frequency of 2.59 x 10-5 was the lowest detectable. The data were produced by immunoSEQ multiplex PCR, yet TCRdb's version contains in-frame clones alone and is incomplete. V and J calls and clone size follow that table, whereas D and trimming were derived from the DNA. Of 30,000 to 40,000 clones in the sample, approximately 85% were seen once. V and J are TRBV5-1 and TRBJ2-2; D is ambiguous. The sequence came from a human donor in good health. The specimen sequenced was CD4+ T cells from blood buffy coats. The CDR3 DNA follows: TGCGCCAGCAGACGCGACACCGGGGAGCTGTTTTTT. Its protein is CASRRDTGELFF.